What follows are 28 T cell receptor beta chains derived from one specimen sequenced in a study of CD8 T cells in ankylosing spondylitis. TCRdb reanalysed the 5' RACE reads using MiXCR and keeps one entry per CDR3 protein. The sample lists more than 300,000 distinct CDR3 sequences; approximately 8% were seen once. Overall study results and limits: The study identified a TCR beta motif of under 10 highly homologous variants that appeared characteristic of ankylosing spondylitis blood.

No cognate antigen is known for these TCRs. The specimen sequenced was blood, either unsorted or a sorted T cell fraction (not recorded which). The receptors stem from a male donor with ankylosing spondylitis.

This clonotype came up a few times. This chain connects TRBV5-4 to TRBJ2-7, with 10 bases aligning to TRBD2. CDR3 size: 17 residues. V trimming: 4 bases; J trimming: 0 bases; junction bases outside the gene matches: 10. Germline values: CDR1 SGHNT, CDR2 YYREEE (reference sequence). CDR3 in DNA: TGTGCCAGCAGCCCCAACAGCGGGAGGGCCTCCTCCTACGAGCAGTACTTC. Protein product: CASSPNSGRASSYEQYF.

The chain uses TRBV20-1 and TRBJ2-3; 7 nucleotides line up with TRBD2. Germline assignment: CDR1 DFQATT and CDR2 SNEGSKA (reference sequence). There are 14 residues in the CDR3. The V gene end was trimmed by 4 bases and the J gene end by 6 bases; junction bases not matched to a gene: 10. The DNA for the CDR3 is TGCAGTGCTATTGGCGGGAGTGAGTTGGATACGCAGTATTTT. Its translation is CSAIGGSELDTQYF.

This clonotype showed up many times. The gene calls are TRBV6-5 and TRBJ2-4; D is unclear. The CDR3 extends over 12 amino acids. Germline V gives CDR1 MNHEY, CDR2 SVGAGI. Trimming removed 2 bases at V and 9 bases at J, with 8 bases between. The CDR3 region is CASSYTDGIQYF. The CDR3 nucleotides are TGTGCCAGCAGTTACACTGACGGCATTCAGTACTTC.

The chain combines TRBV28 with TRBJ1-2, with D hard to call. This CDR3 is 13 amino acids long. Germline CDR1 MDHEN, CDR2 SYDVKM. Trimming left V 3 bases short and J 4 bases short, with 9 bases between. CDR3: CASSFGHGYGYTF. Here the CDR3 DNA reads TGTGCCAGCAGTTTCGGGCACGGCTATGGCTACACCTTC.

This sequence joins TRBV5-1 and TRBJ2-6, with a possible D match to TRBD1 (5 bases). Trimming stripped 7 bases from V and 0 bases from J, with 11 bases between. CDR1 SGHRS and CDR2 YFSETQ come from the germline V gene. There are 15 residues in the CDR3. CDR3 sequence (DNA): TGCGCCAGCCGTCTCAGGGACTCTGGGGCCAACGTCCTGACTTTC. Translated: CASRLRDSGANVLTF.

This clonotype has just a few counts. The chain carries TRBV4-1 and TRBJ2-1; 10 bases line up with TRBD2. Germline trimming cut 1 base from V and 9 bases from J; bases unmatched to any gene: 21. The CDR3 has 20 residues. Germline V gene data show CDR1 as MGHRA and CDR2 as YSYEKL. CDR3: CASSQGPGTGGLAEWGEQFF. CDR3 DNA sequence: TGCGCCAGCAGCCAAGGCCCGGGGACAGGAGGACTAGCGGAGTGGGGTGAGCAGTTCTTC.

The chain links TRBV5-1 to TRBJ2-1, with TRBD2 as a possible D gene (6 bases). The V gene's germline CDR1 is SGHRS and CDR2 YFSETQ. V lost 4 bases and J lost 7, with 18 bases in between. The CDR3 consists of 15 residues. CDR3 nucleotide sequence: TGCGCCAGCAGCCAGACTAGTGGGTGGGAAAATGAGCAGTTCTTC. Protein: CASSQTSGWENEQFF.

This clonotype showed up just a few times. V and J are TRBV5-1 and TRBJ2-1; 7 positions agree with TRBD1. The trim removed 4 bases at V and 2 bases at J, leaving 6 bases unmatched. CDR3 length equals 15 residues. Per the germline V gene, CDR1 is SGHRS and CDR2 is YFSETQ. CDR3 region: CASSPGQSTYNEQFF. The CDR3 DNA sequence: TGCGCCAGCAGCCCGGGACAGTCGACCTACAATGAGCAGTTCTTC.

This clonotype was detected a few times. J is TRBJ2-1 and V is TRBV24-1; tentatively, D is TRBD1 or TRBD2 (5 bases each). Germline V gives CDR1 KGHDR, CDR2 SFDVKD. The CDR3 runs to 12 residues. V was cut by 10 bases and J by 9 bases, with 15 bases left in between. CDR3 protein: CATGTGAFEQFF. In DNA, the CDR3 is TGTGCCACTGGGACCGGGGCTTTTGAGCAGTTCTTC.

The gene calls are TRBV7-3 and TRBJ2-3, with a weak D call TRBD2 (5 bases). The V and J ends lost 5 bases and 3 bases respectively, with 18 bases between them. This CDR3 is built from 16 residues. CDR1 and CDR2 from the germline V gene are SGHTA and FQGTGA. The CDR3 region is CASSPGRATLTDTQYF. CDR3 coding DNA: TGTGCCAGCAGCCCCGGGCGGGCCACTTTGACAGATACGCAGTATTTT.

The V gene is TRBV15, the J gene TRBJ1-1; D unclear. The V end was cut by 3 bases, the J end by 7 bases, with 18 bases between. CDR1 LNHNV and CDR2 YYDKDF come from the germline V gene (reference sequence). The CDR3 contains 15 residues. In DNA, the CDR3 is TGTGCCACCAGCAGGCGGGAGGCTCCAGTGGGTGAAGCTTTCTTT. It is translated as CATSRREAPVGEAFF.

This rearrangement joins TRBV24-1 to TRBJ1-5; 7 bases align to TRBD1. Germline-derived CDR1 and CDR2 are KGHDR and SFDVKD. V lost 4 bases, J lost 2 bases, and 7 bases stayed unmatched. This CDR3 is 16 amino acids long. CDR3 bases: TGTGCCACCAGTGAGCCAGGGGGGCTTGGCAATCAGCCCCAGCATTTT. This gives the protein CATSEPGGLGNQPQHF.

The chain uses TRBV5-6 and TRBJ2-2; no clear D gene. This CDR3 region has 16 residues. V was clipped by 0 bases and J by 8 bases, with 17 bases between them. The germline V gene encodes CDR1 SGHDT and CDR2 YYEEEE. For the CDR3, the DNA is TGTGCCAGCAGCTTGGAAGACATCTTCTTGGCTGGGGAGCTGTTTTTT. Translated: CASSLEDIFLAGELFF. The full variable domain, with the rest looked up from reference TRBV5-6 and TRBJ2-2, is DAGVTQSPTHLIKTRGQQVTLRCSPKSGHDTVSWYQQALGQGPQFIFQYYEEEERQRGNFPDRFSGHQFPNYSSELNVNALLLGDSALYLCASSLEDIFLAGELFFGEGSRLTVL.

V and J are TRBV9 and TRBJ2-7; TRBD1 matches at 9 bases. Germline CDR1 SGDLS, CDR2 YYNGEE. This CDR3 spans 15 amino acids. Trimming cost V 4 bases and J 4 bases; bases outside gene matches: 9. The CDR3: CASSTSGQGRYEQYF. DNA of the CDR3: TGTGCCAGCAGCACAAGCGGACAGGGGAGATACGAGCAGTACTTC.

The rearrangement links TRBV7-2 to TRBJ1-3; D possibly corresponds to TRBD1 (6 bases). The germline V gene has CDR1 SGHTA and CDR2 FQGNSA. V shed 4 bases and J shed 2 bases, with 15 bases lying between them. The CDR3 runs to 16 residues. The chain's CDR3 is CASSSMRTEPGNTIYF. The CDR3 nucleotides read TGTGCCAGCAGCTCAATGAGGACAGAACCTGGAAACACCATATATTTT. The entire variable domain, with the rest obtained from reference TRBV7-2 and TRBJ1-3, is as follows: GAGVSQSPSNKVTEKGKDVELRCDPISGHTALYWYRQSLGQGLEFLIYFQGNSAPDKSGLPSDRFSAERTGGSVSTLTIQRTQQEDSAVYLCASSSMRTEPGNTIYFGEGSWLTVV.

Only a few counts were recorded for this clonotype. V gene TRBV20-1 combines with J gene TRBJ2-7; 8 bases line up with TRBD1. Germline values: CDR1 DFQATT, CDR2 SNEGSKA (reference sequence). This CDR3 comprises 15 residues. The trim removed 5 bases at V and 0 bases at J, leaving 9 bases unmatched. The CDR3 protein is CSAGGQGGFSYEQYF. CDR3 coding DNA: TGCAGTGCTGGCGGACAGGGTGGGTTCTCCTACGAGCAGTACTTC.

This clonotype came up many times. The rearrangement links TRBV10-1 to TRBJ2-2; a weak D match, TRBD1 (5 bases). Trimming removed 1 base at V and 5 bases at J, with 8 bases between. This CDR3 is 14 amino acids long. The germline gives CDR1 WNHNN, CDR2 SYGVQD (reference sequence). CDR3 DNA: TGCGCCAGCAGTGAGTGGGCAGGGACCGGGGAGCTGTTTTTT. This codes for CASSEWAGTGELFF.

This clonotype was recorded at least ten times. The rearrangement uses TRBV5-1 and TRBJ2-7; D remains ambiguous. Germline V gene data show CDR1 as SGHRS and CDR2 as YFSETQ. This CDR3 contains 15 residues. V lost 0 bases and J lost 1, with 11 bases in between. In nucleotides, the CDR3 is TGCGCCAGCAGCTTGGAGGGTGGCGGTTCCTACGAGCAGTACTTC. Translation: CASSLEGGGSYEQYF.

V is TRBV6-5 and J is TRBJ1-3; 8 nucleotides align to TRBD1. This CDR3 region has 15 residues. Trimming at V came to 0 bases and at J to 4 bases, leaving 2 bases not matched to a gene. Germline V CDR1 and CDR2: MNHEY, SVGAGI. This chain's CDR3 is CASSYSTGVGNTIYF. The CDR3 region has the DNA TGTGCCAGCAGTTACTCGACAGGGGTCGGAAACACCATATATTTT.

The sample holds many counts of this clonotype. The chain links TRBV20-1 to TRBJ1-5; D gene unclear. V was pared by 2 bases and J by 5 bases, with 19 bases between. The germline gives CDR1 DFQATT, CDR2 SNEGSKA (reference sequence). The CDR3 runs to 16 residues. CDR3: CSARQNAALRDQPQHF. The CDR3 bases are TGCAGTGCTAGACAAAACGCAGCCCTGCGGGATCAGCCCCAGCATTTT.

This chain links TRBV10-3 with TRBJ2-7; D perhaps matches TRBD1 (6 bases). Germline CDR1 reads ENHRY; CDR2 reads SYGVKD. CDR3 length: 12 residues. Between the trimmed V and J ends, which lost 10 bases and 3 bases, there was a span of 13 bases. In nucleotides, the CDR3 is TGTGCCACCCAAGGGGGAGACTACGAGCAGTACTTC. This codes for CATQGGDYEQYF.

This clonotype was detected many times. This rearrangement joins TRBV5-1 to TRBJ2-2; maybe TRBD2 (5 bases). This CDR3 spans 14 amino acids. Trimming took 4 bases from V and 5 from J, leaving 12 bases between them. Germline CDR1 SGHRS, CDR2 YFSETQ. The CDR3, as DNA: TGCGCCAGCAGCAGGGAGATACCGACCGGGGAGCTGTTTTTT. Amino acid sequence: CASSREIPTGELFF.

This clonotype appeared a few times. The CDR3 spells CSLRPSYNEQFF. The CDR3 DNA reads TGCAGCCTCCGGCCGTCTTACAATGAGCAGTTCTTC. The chain carries TRBV29-1 and TRBJ2-1, with D unresolved. The CDR3 covers 12 residues. Per the germline V gene, CDR1 is SQVTM and CDR2 is ANQGSEA. The ends were cut back, 8 bases at V and 4 bases at J, with 12 bases in the middle.

The CDR3 spells CASSPTGADREQYF. CDR3 nucleotide sequence: TGTGCCAGCTCACCGACAGGGGCCGATCGGGAGCAGTACTTC. V is TRBV18 and J is TRBJ2-7; 8 bases line up with TRBD1. The CDR3 is 14 residues long. V trimming: 3 bases; J trimming: 7 bases; junction bases outside the gene matches: 8. The V gene's germline CDR1 is KGHSH and CDR2 LQKENI.

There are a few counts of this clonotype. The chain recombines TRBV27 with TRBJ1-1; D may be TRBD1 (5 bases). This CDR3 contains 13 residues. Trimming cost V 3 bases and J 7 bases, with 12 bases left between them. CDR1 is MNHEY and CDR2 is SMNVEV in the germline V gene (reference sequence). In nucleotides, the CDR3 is TGTGCCAGCAGTTTCTTTGACAGAGATGAAGCTTTCTTT. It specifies CASSFFDRDEAFF.

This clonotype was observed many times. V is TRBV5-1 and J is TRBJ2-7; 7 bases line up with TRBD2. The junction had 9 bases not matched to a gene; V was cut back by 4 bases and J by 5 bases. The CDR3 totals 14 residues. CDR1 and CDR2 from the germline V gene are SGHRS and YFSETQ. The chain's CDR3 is CASSLRLATHEQYF. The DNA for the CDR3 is TGCGCCAGCAGCCTGAGACTAGCTACCCACGAGCAGTACTTC.

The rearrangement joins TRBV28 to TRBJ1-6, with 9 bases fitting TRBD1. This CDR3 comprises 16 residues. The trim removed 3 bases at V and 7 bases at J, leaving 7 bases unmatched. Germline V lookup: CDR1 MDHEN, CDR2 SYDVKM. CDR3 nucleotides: TGTGCCAGCAGTTTGGCCGGGACAGGGCGAAATTCACCCCTCCACTTT. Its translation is CASSLAGTGRNSPLHF.

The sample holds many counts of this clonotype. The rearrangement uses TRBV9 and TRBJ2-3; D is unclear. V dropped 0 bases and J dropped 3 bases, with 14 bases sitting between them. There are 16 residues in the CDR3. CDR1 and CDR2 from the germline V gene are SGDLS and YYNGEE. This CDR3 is CASSVDLGYVTDTQYF. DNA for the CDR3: TGTGCCAGCAGCGTAGATTTGGGATATGTTACAGATACGCAGTATTTT.